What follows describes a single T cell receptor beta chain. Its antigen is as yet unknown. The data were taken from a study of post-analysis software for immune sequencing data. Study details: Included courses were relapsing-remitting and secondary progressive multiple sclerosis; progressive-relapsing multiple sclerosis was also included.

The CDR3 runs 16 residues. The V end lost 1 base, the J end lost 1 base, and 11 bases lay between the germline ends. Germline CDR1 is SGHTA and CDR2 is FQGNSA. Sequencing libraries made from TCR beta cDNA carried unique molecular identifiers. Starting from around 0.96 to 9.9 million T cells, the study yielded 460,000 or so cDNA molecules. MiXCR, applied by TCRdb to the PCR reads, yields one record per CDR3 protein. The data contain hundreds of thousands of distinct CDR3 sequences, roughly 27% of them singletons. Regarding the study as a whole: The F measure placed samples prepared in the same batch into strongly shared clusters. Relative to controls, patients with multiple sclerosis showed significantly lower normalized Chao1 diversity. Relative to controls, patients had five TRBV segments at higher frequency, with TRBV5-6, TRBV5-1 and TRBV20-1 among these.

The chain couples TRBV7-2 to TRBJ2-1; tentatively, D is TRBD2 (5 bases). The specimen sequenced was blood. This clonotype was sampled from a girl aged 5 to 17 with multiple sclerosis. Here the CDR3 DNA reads TGTGCCAGCAGCTTAGGAGGGCCGGGGTCCTACAATGAGCAGTTCTTC. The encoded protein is CASSLGGPGSYNEQFF.